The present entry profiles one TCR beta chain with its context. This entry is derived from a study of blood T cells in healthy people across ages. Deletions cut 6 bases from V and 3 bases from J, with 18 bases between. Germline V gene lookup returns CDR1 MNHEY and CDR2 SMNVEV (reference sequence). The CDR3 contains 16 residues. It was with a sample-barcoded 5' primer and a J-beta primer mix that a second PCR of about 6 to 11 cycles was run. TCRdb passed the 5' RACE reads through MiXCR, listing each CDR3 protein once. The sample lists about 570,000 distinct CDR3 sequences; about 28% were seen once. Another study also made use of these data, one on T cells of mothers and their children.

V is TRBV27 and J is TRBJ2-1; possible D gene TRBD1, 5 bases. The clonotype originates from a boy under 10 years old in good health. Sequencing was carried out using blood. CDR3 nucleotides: TGTGCCAGCAGCCCTAATCAGGGTCGCTACTACAATGAGCAGTTCTTC. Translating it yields CASSPNQGRYYNEQFF.